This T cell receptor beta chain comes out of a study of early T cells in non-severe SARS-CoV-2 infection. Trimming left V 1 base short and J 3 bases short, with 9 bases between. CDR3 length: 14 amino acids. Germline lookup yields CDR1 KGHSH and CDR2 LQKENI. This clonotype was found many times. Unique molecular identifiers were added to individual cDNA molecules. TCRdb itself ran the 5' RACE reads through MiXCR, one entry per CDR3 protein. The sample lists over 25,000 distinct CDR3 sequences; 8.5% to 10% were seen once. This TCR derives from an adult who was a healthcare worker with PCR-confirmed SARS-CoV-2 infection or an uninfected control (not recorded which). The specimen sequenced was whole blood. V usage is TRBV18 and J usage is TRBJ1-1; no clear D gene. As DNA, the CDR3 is TGTGCCAGCTCACCACAGGGCCCCTACACTGAAGCTTTCTTT. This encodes CASSPQGPYTEAFF.